This T cell receptor beta chain was documented in a study of OX40 agonist ivuxolimab in advanced cancers. On the study more broadly: The patients received ivuxolimab by intravenous route every 2 weeks at 0.01 to 10 mg/kg. The study's findings and limits: Some nonresponders additionally presented with little normalized T-cell clonal expansion.

The CDR3 length is 18 residues. J gave up 4 bases and V 4 bases, and 18 bases lay outside the gene matches. Germline CDR1 SGDLS, CDR2 YYNGEE. Sequenced by immunoSEQ multiplex PCR; TCRdb stores in-frame clones only, minus some. The sample has tens of thousands of clones; 70% to 90% are singletons. In the case of this clone: Its target is unknown.

The input for sequencing was CD4+ or CD8+ T cells sorted from blood, taken in a trial of the OX40 agonist ivuxolimab. This rearrangement joins TRBV9 to TRBJ2-3; 7 bases map to TRBD2. The receptor was derived from an adult with an advanced solid tumor such as melanoma, head and neck, liver or kidney cancer. CDR3 residues: CASSPRTSGGMMADTQYF. CDR3 in DNA: TGTGCCAGCAGCCCCCGGACTAGTGGGGGGATGATGGCAGATACGCAGTATTTT.